This T cell receptor beta chain derives from a study of molecular identifiers for immune sequencing clone quantification. Ten or more counts support this clonotype. The CDR3 has 16 residues. Looked up from germline, CDR1 is MNHNY and CDR2 is SVGAGI (reference sequence). The ends were cut back, 2 bases at V and 5 bases at J, with 16 bases in the middle. Bulk libraries came from a prior protocol with listed TCR primers. MiXCR, applied by TCRdb to the PCR reads, yields one record per CDR3 protein. The data contain 550,000 to 750,000 distinct CDR3 sequences, around 20% of them singletons. The chain links TRBV6-6 to TRBJ1-5; no clear D. This clonotype originated in a human donor in good health. Some libraries in this study had Jurkat cell RNA spiked in. The material sequenced was naive CD8+ T cells from blood, with Jurkat cell RNA spiked in. The subset: FACS-sorted CD8+CD4-CCR7+CD45RA+ naive T cells. The CDR3 region is CASSYDTRTGYQPQHF. The DNA of the CDR3 is TGTGCCAGCAGTTACGACACCCGAACTGGGTATCAGCCCCAGCATTTT.